A selection of T cell receptor beta chains follows, all from one sample in a study of T-cell reconstitution after alpha-beta-depleted transplantation in children. TCRdb reanalysed the PCR reads using MiXCR and keeps one entry per CDR3 protein. The sample holds 530,000 or so distinct CDR3 sequences, approximately 30% seen once. Sequences were derived from PBMCs, sampled before TCRalphabeta/CD19-depleted stem cell transplant. All receptors derive from a boy under two years old with Wiskott-Aldrich syndrome, due to receive a stem cell transplant. CDR3s include the opening cysteine and the closing phenylalanine or tryptophan. Fields, in order: V gene, CDR3 protein.

>TRBV20-1
CSARSGGLTNEKLFF
>TRBV12-3/TRBV12-4
CASSSGQGQTQYF
>TRBV20-1
CSGGRPGSHEQFF
>TRBV12-3/TRBV12-4
CASSLGTGVQPQHF
>TRBV28
CASSFYVIAGQVLYEQYF
>TRBV29-1
CSVDSLDTQYF
>TRBV7-2
CASSLAVANYIEQFF
>TRBV10-3
CAISNGQIAYEQYF
>TRBV5-1
CASSLGPTSSNEQFF
>TRBV28
CASGRRGLSHEQYF
>TRBV7-6
CASSLKSGAQGIAGYNEQFF
>TRBV29-1
CSVEDPNNEQFF
>TRBV5-1
CASSLERAGVTGELFF
>TRBV12-3/TRBV12-4
CASSRLEDTQYF
>TRBV4-1
CASSRRTGFRSSGQETQYF
>TRBV7-9
CASSSPSSGYNEQFF
>TRBV6-1
CARPRLHHNEQFF
>TRBV15
CATSRGSGRGETQYF
>TRBV28
CASSLSAGQGIDTQYF
>TRBV20-1
CSARAAGGDRYTF
>TRBV5-5
CASSLGPAISYNEQFF
>TRBV9
CASSVGGGDSYNEQFF
>TRBV10-3
CAISDPTGVGEQYF
>TRBV20-1
CSASDRVRGETQYF
>TRBV12-3/TRBV12-4
CASTGTGEVYGYTF
>TRBV29-1
CSVGRQGTNYGYTF
>TRBV24-1
CATSGTGKTSVNEQFF
>TRBV27
CASKLGSKGLNTGELFF
>TRBV5-1
CASSLASYRLANNEQFF
>TRBV9
CASSVQEGRSYEQYF
>TRBV3-1
CASSQTNQPQHF
>TRBV12-3/TRBV12-4
CASRDRDRGENTGELFF
>TRBV15
CATSRGLAGPTGELFF
>TRBV18
CASSPRKGAETQYF
>TRBV4-2
CASSQDVAGGRNEQFF
>TRBV6-2/TRBV6-3
CASSPKRLAGPRRADTQYF
>TRBV15
CATSRDLDEEQFF
>TRBV6-1
CASRVGEGPHEQYF
>TRBV2
CASSEAPQPQHF
>TRBV5-1
CASSLDVAGYYNEQFF
>TRBV3-1
CASRPGQNTEAFF
>TRBV20-1
CSVRTSGNNEQFF
>TRBV12-3/TRBV12-4
CASSFGGNSPLHF
>TRBV28
CASSPQLAGEDTQYF
>TRBV5-1
CASSLAPSGQETQYF
>TRBV25-1
CASKGTSGGNEQFF
>TRBV29-1
CSVGTFRDTEAFF
>TRBV5-1
CASSLTAGTGGDEQFF
>TRBV7-9
CASSHGTDNEQFF
>TRBV6-5
CASSYSFVRDYEQYF
>TRBV6-5
CASSYSVAGFGDTGELFF
>TRBV5-1
CASRGTSSGSYEQYF
>TRBV28
CASRAGGKGTDYSNQPQHF
>TRBV28
CASSTRLAGGEDTQYF